The clone carrying this T cell receptor (beta chain) was counted a few times. The antigen is not known. This specimen belongs to a study of response to subunit inactivated influenza vaccine. Study findings and constraints: Authors suggested seasonal influenza vaccinations each recruit few new T cells.

TCRdb called the RT-PCR reads again in MiXCR, with one record for every CDR3 protein. The sample lists around 580,000 distinct CDR3 sequences, 14% seen once, with roughly 10% in the top ten. This specimen consisted of PBMCs from blood, obtained roughly 12 days after vaccination. The sequence came from a man over 45 who received an inactivated influenza vaccine.

The CDR3 here is CASSLQQDYNEQFF. The DNA of the CDR3 is TGCGCCAGCAGCTTGCAGCAGGACTACAATGAGCAGTTCTTC. The chain combines TRBV5-1 with TRBJ2-1; D gene ambiguous. The CDR3 spans 14 residues. CDR1 is SGHRS, CDR2 YFSETQ, per germline. V lost 1 base and J lost 3, with 8 bases in between.